This entry describes one T cell receptor beta chain. This sample is part of a study of blood T cell repertoires in COVID-19. Looking at the study overall: Specimens from acute and convalescent COVID-19 originated in the United States, Italy and Spain. In each case, the material was cDNA or gDNA derived from T cells, B-cell-depleted T cells, or PBMCs.

The authors' processing: The assay estimated nucleated cells by amplifying reference gene primers. Repertoires were generated with immunoSEQ multiplex PCR, while TCRdb's copy carries only in-frame clones and drops some. Clonal size and the V and J genes are those of that table, whereas D and trimming came from the DNA. Altogether roughly 160,000 clones are present, about 86% being singletons, with the ten largest covering about 19%. J was trimmed by 1 base and V by 4 bases; bases with no gene match: 9. Looked up from germline, CDR1 is GTSNPN and CDR2 is SVGIG (reference sequence). This CDR3 is 15 amino acids long.

This chain uses TRBV30 with TRBJ1-1; the match to TRBD1 covers 7 bases. Sequencing was carried out using peripheral blood. The receptor was isolated from a woman in her 70s who had recovered from COVID-19. CDR3 sequence: CAWTPGGWGNTEAFF. The CDR3 DNA reads as TGTGCCTGGACCCCAGGGGGGTGGGGGAACACTGAAGCTTTCTTT.